The next 8 T cell receptor beta chains were all read from a single sample in a study of metastatic and nonmetastatic thyroid tumors. TCRdb redid the clone calls on the PCR reads using MiXCR. The sample includes some 33,000 clones, approximately 10% of them seen just once. Ahead of thyroid surgery, no patient had received treatment of any kind. Sequencing was carried out using blood. The receptors come from a female donor with papillary thyroid cancer or a benign thyroid nodule (not recorded which). Some clones in this sample may be carry-over from other donors' samples.

The sample holds many counts of this clone. V usage is TRBV29-1 and J usage is TRBJ1-1, with 7 bases matching TRBD1. CDR1 and CDR2 from the germline V gene are SQVTM and ANQGSEA. V was clipped by 5 bases and J by 9 bases; unmatched bases: 18. CDR3 length equals 15 residues. CDR3 loop: CSVSRQGPSRTKAFF. CDR3 coding DNA: TGCAGCGTTTCCCGACAGGGTCCTAGCAGGACTAAAGCTTTCTTT.

The chain joins TRBV11-3 to TRBJ1-1, with a weak D call TRBD1 (6 bases). The V end lost 7 bases, the J end lost 0 bases, and 12 bases lay between the germline ends. Germline CDR1 is SGHNT and CDR2 is YENEEA. The CDR3 runs to 14 residues. The CDR3 DNA reads as TGTGCCAGCACGGGGGGCCGGATGAACACTGAAGCTTTCTTT. Its protein product is CASTGGRMNTEAFF.

In this sample, this clone turned up many times. The chain has TRBV2 and TRBJ1-2; no clear D gene. Germline assignment: CDR1 SNHLY and CDR2 FYNNEI. Trimming removed 7 bases at V and 5 bases at J, with 11 bases between. The length of the CDR3 is 12 residues. CDR3 sequence reads: CASNSGSYGYTF. CDR3 DNA: TGTGCCAGCAATTCCGGATCTTATGGCTACACCTTC.

The chain employs TRBV5-1 and TRBJ2-1, with D perhaps given as TRBD1 or TRBD2 (5 bases each). Trimming pared 1 base from V and 0 bases from J, leaving 8 bases between. The CDR3 runs 15 residues. CDR1 and CDR2 (germline): SGHRS, YFSETQ. CDR3 nucleotide sequence: TGCGCCAGCAGCTTGACGGGACCCTCCTACAATGAGCAGTTCTTC. Amino acid sequence: CASSLTGPSYNEQFF.

This clone showed up many times. The J gene is TRBJ2-3, the V gene TRBV2; 9 bases align to TRBD2. J lost 0 bases, V lost 2 bases, and 3 bases had no gene match. The CDR3 length is 16 residues. Germline values: CDR1 SNHLY, CDR2 FYNNEI. CDR3 sequence: CASSERTSASTDTQYF. CDR3 DNA sequence: TGTGCCAGCAGTGAACGGACTAGCGCGAGCACAGATACGCAGTATTTT.

With regard to this clone: The junction differs from germline at one of its ends, possibly a read error. The rearrangement joins TRBV28 to TRBJ2-7, with 7 bases fitting TRBD1. The CDR3 runs 14 residues. The germline gives CDR1 MDHEN, CDR2 SYDVKM. The CDR3 loop reads CASSSDRNIYDQYF. CDR3 DNA: TGCGCCAGCAGTTCGGACAGGAATATCTACGATCAGTACTTC.

This clone was found a few times. The CDR3 region has the DNA TGTGCCAGCAGGACCAACGTCCTGACTTTC. Amino acid sequence: CASRTNVLTF. J is TRBJ2-6 and V is TRBV6-5; D not resolved. CDR3 length: 10 residues. Germline V lookup: CDR1 MNHEY, CDR2 SVGAGI. V was trimmed by 6 bases and J by 8 bases, leaving 2 bases between them.

This clone appeared many times. The chain uses TRBV25-1 and TRBJ2-3; no reliable D call. The V gene lost 5 bases and the J gene lost 6 bases, with 6 bases spanning the gap. CDR3 length: 11 residues. Germline V lookup: CDR1 MGHDK, CDR2 SYGVNS. CDR3 sequence reads: CASSFGDTQYF. CDR3 sequence (DNA): TGTGCCAGCAGTTTTGGGGATACGCAGTATTTT.